The clone carrying this T cell receptor (beta chain) has a handful of counts. Its antigen remains unidentified. The CDR3 has 15 residues. The germline V gene has CDR1 MNHEY and CDR2 SVGAGI. V dropped 2 bases and J dropped 7; count of bases not matched to a gene: 4. The sample comes from a study of response to subunit inactivated influenza vaccine. Study results and limitations: The authors suggested that few new T cells are recruited per seasonal influenza vaccination.

TCRdb re-derived calls from the RT-PCR reads in MiXCR, one entry per CDR3 protein. Among about 530,000 distinct CDR3 sequences listed, under 15% were seen once. Sequences were derived from PBMCs from blood, sampled around seven weeks after vaccination. The chain couples TRBV6-5 to TRBJ1-6, with TRBD1 matching 8 bases. The sequence was obtained from a man aged 50 to 60 who received an inactivated influenza vaccine. In DNA form, the CDR3 reads TGTGCCAGCAGTTACGGCGGGACAGGCAATTCACCCCTCCACTTT. Its translation is CASSYGGTGNSPLHF.